The 6 T cell receptor beta chains in this list originate from one sample, sequenced in a study of prognosis after radiotherapy for stage I lung cancer. Two-round multiplex PCR amplified TCR beta CDR3 from genomic DNA. Primers specific to each TRBV and TRBJ gene drove first-round PCR. TCRdb processed the multiplex PCR reads anew with MiXCR; each CDR3 protein has one entry. The sample lists about 13,000 distinct CDR3 sequences, 25% to 30% seen once, with roughly a tenth in the top ten. The source was PBMCs, collected before or after stereotactic body radiation therapy (not recorded which). Receptors originate from a donor aged 50 or older with non-small cell lung cancer.

Turning to this clonotype: Given a much more abundant clone one base away, this may be a read error. V usage is TRBV5-1 and J usage is TRBJ2-5; TRBD2 is a possible D gene (8 bases). V was clipped by 7 bases and J by 5 bases, with 18 bases between them. This CDR3 contains 14 residues. Germline V CDR1 and CDR2: SGHRS, YFSETQ. Here the CDR3 reads CASVGVAGQETQYF. For the CDR3, the DNA is TGCGCCAGCGTGGGGGTAGCGGGACAGGAGACCCAGTACTTC.

In this sample, this clonotype turned up a few times. A much larger clone differs from this one at a single base, so this may be a read error. This chain joins TRBV7-7 and TRBJ2-5, with D maybe TRBD2 (6 bases). Per germline, CDR1 SSHAT and CDR2 FNYEAQ (reference sequence). The CDR3 consists of 14 residues. The chain's CDR3 is CANSPARLGQTQYF. In DNA form, the CDR3 reads TGTGCTAACAGCCCAGCGAGACTAGGACAGACCCAGTACTTC.

This clonotype came up many times. The chain employs TRBV4-1 and TRBJ1-1; no definite D call. The CDR3 spans 15 residues. Trimming shortened V by 1 base and J by 1 base, and 10 bases separated the two germline ends. Germline values: CDR1 MGHRA, CDR2 YSYEKL. The CDR3 loop is CASSQGGGGNTEAFF. Written as DNA, the CDR3 is TGCGCCAGCAGCCAAGGAGGCGGCGGGAACACTGAAGCTTTCTTT.

This clonotype has at least ten counts. The rearrangement joins TRBV3-1 to TRBJ2-1; D perhaps matches TRBD2 (6 bases). The CDR3 is made up of 15 amino acids. The germline CDR1 and CDR2 sequences are LGHDT and YNNKEL (reference sequence). Trimming took off 4 bases at V and 1 base at J, with 11 bases between the two ends. Written as DNA, the CDR3 is TGTGCCAGCAGCCCCTTGCGGGATTCCTACAATGAGCAGTTCTTC. Its translation: CASSPLRDSYNEQFF.

This clonotype was recorded many times. The rearrangement links TRBV10-2 to TRBJ1-2; perhaps TRBD1 as D (6 bases). The CDR3 is 15 residues long. Trimming removed 4 bases at V and 4 bases at J, with 16 bases between. From germline, CDR1 is WSHSY and CDR2 SAAADI. The CDR3 reads CASSGGGQDLYGYTF. The CDR3 bases are TGCGCCAGCAGTGGGGGGGGACAAGACCTCTATGGCTACACCTTC.

Ten or more counts support this clonotype. J is TRBJ1-1 and V is TRBV20-1; D remains unclear. Trimming took off 0 bases at V and 5 bases at J, with 13 bases between the two ends. CDR3 size: 14 residues. CDR1 DFQATT and CDR2 SNEGSKA come from the germline V gene (reference sequence). The CDR3 bases are TGCAGTGCTAGAGATCTCGGTGGCGGAACTGAAGCTTTCTTT. Its translation is CSARDLGGGTEAFF.